This is a list of T cell receptor beta chains from one sample in a study of cytomegalovirus exposure and HLA in healthy donors. Measured with immunoSEQ multiplex PCR; TCRdb has only the in-frame clones, and not every one. The profile covers roughly 190,000 clones, with 65% to 80% appearing a single time and approximately 5% taken by the ten largest. The specimen sequenced was PBMCs. Source of these receptors: a young man in good health and CMV-seropositive. The CDR3 runs from the conserved cysteine through the conserved F or W. The order of the fields is CDR3 length, clone size, J gene, V gene, D gene, CDR3 DNA, CDR3 protein. The D gene is left open where the match is weak. Clone size, where shown, is once, few, many, or a class for clones that have expanded.

length: 14
size: NA
J: TRBJ2-2
V: TRBV18
D: NA
DNA: TGTGCCAGCTCACCACCCAAGAACACCGGGGAGCTGTTTTTT
CDR3: CASSPPKNTGELFF

length: 13
size: few
J: TRBJ2-2
V: TRBV10-3
D: NA
DNA: TGTGCCATCGGGACTCCGAACACCGGGGAGCTGTTTTTT
CDR3: CAIGTPNTGELFF

length: 11
size: NA
J: TRBJ2-5
V: TRBV21-1
D: NA
DNA: TGTGCCAGCGCCAGGGGAGAGACCCAGTACTTC
CDR3: CASARGETQYF

length: 18
size: NA
J: TRBJ1-5
V: TRBV7-8
D: TRBD1
DNA: TGTGCCAGCAGCTTAGATTACGGGGACAGAGCCCTGGGTCAGCCCCAGCATTTT
CDR3: CASSLDYGDRALGQPQHF

length: 15
size: NA
J: TRBJ2-7
V: TRBV30
D: TRBD1
DNA: TGTGCCTGGAGTGGACAGGGGCGGGGACCCTACGAGCAGTACTTC
CDR3: CAWSGQGRGPYEQYF

length: 13
size: NA
J: TRBJ1-5
V: TRBV4-1
D: NA
DNA: TGCGCCAGCAGCCAAGGAGGTAACCAGCCCCAGCATTTT
CDR3: CASSQGGNQPQHF

length: 13
size: once
J: TRBJ2-7
V: TRBV2
D: NA
DNA: TGTGCCAGCAGTGATGGTTTTGAGGGCGAGCAGTACTTC
CDR3: CASSDGFEGEQYF

length: 16
size: NA
J: TRBJ1-1
V: TRBV7-9
D: TRBD1
DNA: TGTGCCAGCAGCACCCCGGACAGGAGTGAAAACACTGAAGCTTTCTTT
CDR3: CASSTPDRSENTEAFF

length: 17
size: NA
J: TRBJ2-1
V: TRBV4-2
D: TRBD2
DNA: TGTGCCAGCAGCCAACTTTCTAGCGGGGGGTCAGGAAATGAGCAGTTCTTC
CDR3: CASSQLSSGGSGNEQFF

length: 15
size: few
J: TRBJ2-3
V: TRBV6-6
D: TRBD1
DNA: TGTGCCAGCAGACCACAGGGGGCGATCACAGATACGCAGTATTTT
CDR3: CASRPQGAITDTQYF

length: 15
size: NA
J: TRBJ2-7
V: TRBV11-2
D: TRBD2
DNA: TGTGCCAGCAGCTTAAACGTGGGGGGGGAGAACGAGCAGTACTTC
CDR3: CASSLNVGGENEQYF

length: 13
size: NA
J: TRBJ1-4
V: TRBV19
D: NA
DNA: TGTGCCAGTAGCGAGACAGCTCACGAAAAACTGTTTTTT
CDR3: CASSETAHEKLFF

length: 13
size: NA
J: TRBJ1-6
V: TRBV7-2
D: NA
DNA: TGTGCCAGCAGCCGGGGGGAGGTTTCACCCCTCCACTTT
CDR3: CASSRGEVSPLHF

length: 14
size: NA
J: TRBJ2-1
V: TRBV5-1
D: NA
DNA: TGCGCCAGCGGGGGGGGGCGGCGGCCACATGAGCAGTTCTTC
CDR3: CASGGGRRPHEQFF

length: 16
size: once
J: TRBJ1-5
V: TRBV19
D: NA
DNA: TGTGCCAGTAGTATAAACAGGAGAGCCGGGAATCAGCCCCAGCATTTT
CDR3: CASSINRRAGNQPQHF

length: 16
size: NA
J: TRBJ2-2
V: TRBV9
D: TRBD1
DNA: TGTGCCAGCAGCGCTGGACAGGGGTGGGCCACCGGGGAGCTGTTTTTT
CDR3: CASSAGQGWATGELFF

length: 18
size: NA
J: TRBJ2-1
V: TRBV7-3
D: TRBD2
DNA: TGTGCCAGCAGCTTCCAACCCGGACTAGCGGGAGAGGACAATGAGCAGTTCTTC
CDR3: CASSFQPGLAGEDNEQFF

length: 16
size: NA
J: TRBJ2-5
V: TRBV5-1
D: TRBD2
DNA: TGCGCCAGCAGCTTGGAGGTAGCGGGAGGAGTAGAGACCCAGTACTTC
CDR3: CASSLEVAGGVETQYF

length: 15
size: NA
J: TRBJ2-1
V: TRBV5-1
D: TRBD2
DNA: TGCGCCAGCAGCCGAACTAGCGGGGTATGGAATGAGCAGTTCTTC
CDR3: CASSRTSGVWNEQFF

length: 16
size: NA
J: TRBJ1-5
V: TRBV10-3
D: NA
DNA: TGTGCCATCAGTGAGGAGCCGACACTTAGCAATCAGCCCCAGCATTTT
CDR3: CAISEEPTLSNQPQHF

length: 14
size: NA
J: TRBJ2-7
V: TRBV10-3
D: NA
DNA: TGTGCCATCAGTGAGTCGTCACAGGGCCACGAGCAGTACTTC
CDR3: CAISESSQGHEQYF

length: 16
size: NA
J: TRBJ2-2
V: TRBV11-3
D: NA
DNA: TGTGCCAGCAGCTCCCGGACAGAGAGAAACACCGGGGAGCTGTTTTTT
CDR3: CASSSRTERNTGELFF

length: 17
size: NA
J: TRBJ2-7
V: TRBV4-2
D: TRBD2
DNA: TGTGCCAGCAGCCAACCTATCGGGATGACTAGCGAGTACGAGCAGTACTTC
CDR3: CASSQPIGMTSEYEQYF

length: 14
size: once
J: TRBJ1-4
V: TRBV7-2
D: NA
DNA: TGTGCCAGCAGGGCATCGGGGGAATGGGAAAAACTGTTTTTT
CDR3: CASRASGEWEKLFF

length: 13
size: once
J: TRBJ2-7
V: TRBV5-4
D: TRBD2
DNA: TGTGCCAGCGGGTTAGCGGGGGGATACGAGCAGTACTTC
CDR3: CASGLAGGYEQYF

length: 15
size: NA
J: TRBJ1-1
V: TRBV5-6
D: NA
DNA: TGTGCCAGCAGCTTCGTCAGAACTACGAACACTGAAGCTTTCTTT
CDR3: CASSFVRTTNTEAFF

length: 15
size: once
J: TRBJ2-3
V: TRBV7-6
D: NA
DNA: TGTGCCAGCAGCACAAGCGGAACTAGCACAGATACGCAGTATTTT
CDR3: CASSTSGTSTDTQYF

length: 14
size: NA
J: TRBJ1-3
V: TRBV6-1
D: TRBD1
DNA: TGTGCCGGAGCGACAGGGGCGGCTGGAAACACCATATATTTT
CDR3: CAGATGAAGNTIYF

length: 13
size: once
J: TRBJ2-2
V: TRBV29-1
D: TRBD1
DNA: TGCAGCGTTGGGACAGGGAACACCGGGGAGCTGTTTTTT
CDR3: CSVGTGNTGELFF

length: 15
size: few
J: TRBJ1-1
V: TRBV7-6
D: NA
DNA: TGTGCCAGCCGTCTGATGGACACGGGGAACACTGAAGCTTTCTTT
CDR3: CASRLMDTGNTEAFF